This is a list of T cell receptor beta chains from one sample in a study of T cell responses to AZD1222 COVID-19 vaccine. The data were produced by immunoSEQ multiplex PCR, yet TCRdb's version contains in-frame clones alone and is incomplete. The data contain 85,000 to 130,000 clones, approximately 88% of them singletons. The sequencing here drew on peripheral blood, taken on day 0 of AZD1222 vaccination. These receptors all stem from an adult in good health. Each CDR3 is given with its conserved first and last residue. A D gene is named only where the DNA matches it firmly. The size of a clone is reported for some rows only, either as once, few or many, or as a class for expanded clones.

>16|NA|TRBV5-1|TRBJ2-5|NA
TGCGCCAGCAGCTTTACAGTGGGAGCGGGCCAAGAGACCCAGTACTTC
CASSFTVGAGQETQYF
>15|TRBD1|TRBV4-3|TRBJ1-4|NA
TGCGCCAGCAGCCCGGGGGGACAGGAGGGCGAAAAACTGTTTTTT
CASSPGGQEGEKLFF
>14|NA|TRBV27|TRBJ1-2|NA
TGTGCCAGCAGCCCCGGGGTATTGGTGGGTGGCTACACCTTC
CASSPGVLVGGYTF
>16|NA|TRBV2|TRBJ2-3|once
TGTGCCAGCAGAAGCGGGACAGTGTCATCTGGAGATACGCAGTATTTT
CASRSGTVSSGDTQYF
>13|NA|TRBV18|TRBJ1-5|NA
TGTGCCAGCTCACCAGACGACTCTCTGGAAAGGCATTTT
CASSPDDSLERHF
>13|TRBD2|TRBV6-5|TRBJ2-3|once
TGTGCCAGCAGCCGTGGACTAGCGACAACGCAGTATTTT
CASSRGLATTQYF
>13|NA|TRBV6-2/TRBV6-3|TRBJ1-5|NA
TGTGCCAGCAGTTACTCGAGCGTACAGCCCCAGCATTTT
CASSYSSVQPQHF
>14|NA|TRBV7-9|TRBJ1-1|NA
TGTGCCAGCAGCTCCGAGACAGTGAACACTGAAGCTTTCTTT
CASSSETVNTEAFF
>16|NA|TRBV5-4|TRBJ2-1|NA
TGTGCCAGCAGCTTGGGCCAGGGGTGGTCCTACAATGAGCAGTTCTTC
CASSLGQGWSYNEQFF
>16|NA|TRBV16|TRBJ2-4|NA
TGTGCCAGCAGCCTAAGGGAAGATCTAGCCAAAAACATTCAGTACTTC
CASSLREDLAKNIQYF
>18|NA|TRBV5-6|TRBJ1-2|NA
TGTGCCAGCAGCAGGCCTTGGTCCCGATTCCGGACTAACTATGGCTACACCTTC
CASSRPWSRFRTNYGYTF
>14|TRBD2|TRBV27|TRBJ2-2|NA
TGTGCCAGCAGTTTCCTAGCGGACACCGGGGAGCTGTTTTTT
CASSFLADTGELFF
>15|NA|TRBV27|TRBJ1-2|NA
TGTGCCAGCAGACGGGGCGGAAAGGGGCCCCATGGCTACACCTTC
CASRRGGKGPHGYTF
>13|TRBD1|TRBV7-2|TRBJ1-2|NA
TGTGCCAGCAGCTTAGATTTTAGGGGGCGCGACACCTTC
CASSLDFRGRDTF
>14|TRBD1|TRBV6-5|TRBJ1-1|NA
TGTGCCAGCAGCGCCGACAGGGGAGGGACTGAAGCTTTCTTT
CASSADRGGTEAFF
>13|TRBD1|TRBV28|TRBJ2-7|NA
TGTGCCGTACCGGGACAGGGCCGCTACGAGCAGTACTTC
CAVPGQGRYEQYF
>13|NA|TRBV19|TRBJ1-4|NA
TGTGCCAGTACGCGGGCCAGGGAGGAAAAACTGTTTTTT
CASTRAREEKLFF
>17|NA|TRBV7-2|TRBJ1-3|once
TGTGCCAGCAGCTTGGCTTTCGACAGGAACTCTGGAAACACCATATATTTT
CASSLAFDRNSGNTIYF
>16|TRBD1|TRBV5-6|TRBJ2-5|NA
TGTGCCAGCAGCCCTGGGACAGGGAGTTTCATAGAGACCCAGTACTTC
CASSPGTGSFIETQYF
>15|NA|TRBV2|TRBJ1-1|NA
TGTGCCAGCAGTGTAGAAGCCGGCATGAACACTGAAGCTTTCTTT
CASSVEAGMNTEAFF
>17|TRBD1|TRBV19|TRBJ1-1|NA
TGTGCCAGTAGGGCCAGACAGGGGCTTGCGTCGGGCACTGAAGCTTTCTTT
CASRARQGLASGTEAFF
>14|TRBD1|TRBV19|TRBJ1-2|NA
TGTGCCAGTAGTATAGCGGATAGGGGGCATGGCTACACCTTC
CASSIADRGHGYTF
>15|NA|TRBV10-3|TRBJ1-1|NA
TGTGCCATCAGGGGGACACTTGGGATGAACACTGAAGCTTTCTTT
CAIRGTLGMNTEAFF
>15|NA|TRBV2|TRBJ2-1|NA
TGTGCCAGCAGGAAGGGACTCAGGGGGGACAATGAGCAGTTCTTC
CASRKGLRGDNEQFF
>16|TRBD1|TRBV27|TRBJ1-5|NA
TGTGCCAGCAGTTTATCGGTGACAGGGGTTGGGCAGCCCCAGCATTTT
CASSLSVTGVGQPQHF
>15|NA|TRBV5-4|TRBJ2-7|NA
TGTGCCAGCAGCTCCCCTAACATAAAGGGCTACGAGCAGTACTTC
CASSSPNIKGYEQYF
>18|TRBD1|TRBV28|TRBJ2-3|NA
TGTGCCAGCAGTTTACCCGGACAGGGGAGAGATAGCACAGATACGCAGTATTTT
CASSLPGQGRDSTDTQYF
>17|NA|TRBV7-2|TRBJ1-3|NA
TGTGCCAGCAGCTTAGCTGGGTTCGAGGGGGCTGGAAACACCATATATTTT
CASSLAGFEGAGNTIYF